This entry lists 32 T cell receptor beta chains sequenced from one sample in a study of blood T cell repertoires in COVID-19. Some clones are missing from TCRdb's copy, which holds only in-frame ones; the method was immunoSEQ multiplex PCR. The table shows about 260,000 clones, with around 88% occurring only once. Sequenced sample: PBMCs or T cells enriched from blood (not recorded which). These receptor sequences come from a woman aged 45 to 65 who had recovered from COVID-19.

This chain connects TRBV27 to TRBJ2-7; D is possibly TRBD1 (5 bases). Germline-derived CDR1 and CDR2 are MNHEY and SMNVEV (reference sequence). V was trimmed by 5 bases and J by 2 bases, leaving 13 bases between them. The CDR3 spans 14 residues. CDR3 in DNA: TGTGCCAGCAGTCCCTTGACAGAGACCTACGAGCAGTACTTC. Amino acid sequence: CASSPLTETYEQYF.

V usage is TRBV5-5 and J usage is TRBJ1-1; D remains unclear. Germline V gene lookup returns CDR1 SGHKS and CDR2 YYEKEE (reference sequence). This CDR3 has 13 amino acids. The V gene lost 0 bases and the J gene lost 1 base, with 4 bases spanning the gap. CDR3 region: CASSLAGNTEAFF. The CDR3 DNA reads as TGTGCCAGCAGCTTGGCCGGGAACACTGAAGCTTTCTTT.

The J gene is TRBJ1-4, the V gene TRBV7-9; 11 bases are shared with TRBD1. The length of the CDR3 is 16 residues. The V segment lost 6 bases and the J segment 4 bases; nucleotides outside the gene matches: 7. Germline assignment: CDR1 SEHNR and CDR2 FQNEAQ (reference sequence). The CDR3 DNA sequence: TGTGCCAGCAGTTATGGACAGGGGGCCTTTAATGAAAAACTGTTTTTT. It translates to CASSYGQGAFNEKLFF. The full variable domain, its missing parts supplied by reference TRBV7-9 and TRBJ1-4, is DTGVSQNPRHKITKRGQNVTFRCDPISEHNRLYWYRQTLGQGPEFLTYFQNEAQLEKSRLLSDRFSAERPKGSFSTLEIQRTEQGDSAMYLCASSYGQGAFNEKLFFGSGTQLSVL.

The chain uses TRBV5-1 and TRBJ1-1, with D uncertain. Trimming pared 3 bases from V and 0 bases from J, leaving 24 bases between. The CDR3 spans 19 residues. Per germline, CDR1 SGHRS and CDR2 YFSETQ. The chain's CDR3 is CASSSLVGGMSLVNTEAFF. Written as DNA, the CDR3 is TGCGCCAGCAGCTCCCTGGTGGGAGGGATGAGTCTGGTGAACACTGAAGCTTTCTTT.

The J gene is TRBJ2-7, the V gene TRBV11-2, with unresolved D. V was clipped by 1 base and J by 0 bases, with 7 bases between them. Germline V gene sequence: CDR1 SGHAT, CDR2 FQNNGV. This CDR3 contains 14 residues. The chain's CDR3 is CASSLVSSSYEQYF. The CDR3 DNA reads TGTGCCAGCAGCTTAGTTTCTTCCTCCTACGAGCAGTACTTC.

J is TRBJ1-6 and V is TRBV4-3, with 7 bases aligning to TRBD1. The germline V gene has CDR1 LGHNA and CDR2 YSLEER. The V and J ends lost 5 bases and 13 bases, in that order; junction bases with no gene match: 8. This CDR3 is built from 13 residues. CDR3 region: CASSERQGYPLHF. DNA for the CDR3: TGCGCCAGCAGCGAGAGACAGGGTTACCCCCTCCACTTT.

CDR3 sequence (DNA): TGTGCCAGCAGCCAGCTCCATTTGAGTTCCTACGAGCAGTACTTC. Residues: CASSQLHLSSYEQYF. The rearrangement joins TRBV4-2 to TRBJ2-7; D not certain. The germline CDR1 and CDR2 sequences are LGHNA and YNFKEQ. The CDR3 is made up of 15 amino acids. V lost 3 bases to trimming and J lost 1 base, with 13 bases between them.

This chain joins TRBV11-3 and TRBJ1-4; a weak D match, TRBD1 (5 bases). V lost 0 bases, J lost 0 bases, and 11 bases lay in between. Germline values: CDR1 SGHNT, CDR2 YENEEA. The CDR3 has 17 amino acids. The CDR3 coding sequence is TGTGCCAGCAGCTTAGAATCCAGGGCTGCAACTAATGAAAAACTGTTTTTT. Translated: CASSLESRAATNEKLFF.

The chain uses TRBV7-8 and TRBJ2-3, with D possibly being TRBD1 (5 bases). Trimming cost V 3 bases and J 5 bases, with 12 bases left between them. Germline V gene data show CDR1 as SGHVS and CDR2 as FQNEAQ. The CDR3 is 14 residues long. As DNA, the CDR3 is TGTGCCAGCAGCTTTGGGGCCCCACAAGATACGCAGTATTTT. Protein: CASSFGAPQDTQYF.

This clone appeared a single time. Here the CDR3 DNA reads TGTGCCAGCTCGCAAGTGAGGGGGCTTGAGACCCAGTACTTC. Its translation: CASSQVRGLETQYF. The V gene is TRBV7-9, the J gene TRBJ2-5; TRBD1 agrees at 7 bases. This CDR3 contains 14 residues. Losses at the gene ends were 8 bases for V and 5 bases for J; bases not matched to a gene: 11. Per the germline V gene, CDR1 is SEHNR and CDR2 is FQNEAQ (reference sequence).

In its sample, this clone was seen a few times. J is TRBJ2-1 and V is TRBV5-5; D is perhaps TRBD2 (5 bases). Looked up from germline, CDR1 is SGHKS and CDR2 is YYEKEE (reference sequence). The CDR3 length is 13 residues. With 4 bases removed from V and 7 bases from J, the gap between germline ends came to 12 bases. The CDR3 DNA sequence: TGTGCCAGCAGCGAGGGAGAGTATAATGAGCAGTTCTTC. Translating gives CASSEGEYNEQFF.

The CDR3 is CASSQGQGRLVSAFF. The CDR3 DNA reads as TGTGCCAGCAGCCAAGGACAGGGGAGGCTAGTGAGCGCTTTCTTT. The genes are TRBV27 and TRBJ1-1; 9 positions agree with TRBD1. Trimming cost V 6 bases and J 11 bases; bases outside gene matches: 16. Looked up from germline, CDR1 is MNHEY and CDR2 is SMNVEV (reference sequence). CDR3 length equals 15 residues.

The CDR3 here is CASSPTYEQYF. CDR3 in DNA: TGTGCCAGCAGTCCGACTTACGAGCAGTACTTC. J is TRBJ2-7 and V is TRBV2; D gene unclear. Germline V gene sequence: CDR1 SNHLY, CDR2 FYNNEI. Trimming stripped 5 bases from V and 4 bases from J, with 6 bases between. The CDR3 consists of 11 residues.

As DNA, the CDR3 is TGTGCCAGCAGCTTGGAACTCCTTGGGGCCAACGTCCTGACTTTC. It yields the protein CASSLELLGANVLTF. The genes are TRBV5-4 and TRBJ2-6; D not resolved. The CDR3 totals 15 residues. Between the trimmed V and J ends, which lost 0 bases and 3 bases, there was a span of 7 bases. Per the germline V gene, CDR1 is SGHNT and CDR2 is YYREEE (reference sequence).

The chain couples TRBV4-1 to TRBJ1-2, with 7 positions matching TRBD1. CDR3 length equals 15 residues. In germline, CDR1 is MGHRA, CDR2 YSYEKL. The V gene end was trimmed by 1 base and the J gene end by 3 bases; junction bases not matched to a gene: 5. CDR3: CASSQGQGGHYGYTF. Written as DNA, the CDR3 is TGCGCCAGCAGCCAAGGGCAGGGGGGACACTATGGCTACACCTTC.

This clone was observed once. V is TRBV4-1 and J is TRBJ1-1; the D gene is possibly TRBD1 (5 bases). The V gene's germline CDR1 is MGHRA and CDR2 YSYEKL. V dropped 4 bases and J dropped 3 bases, with 18 bases sitting between them. This CDR3 has 16 amino acids. CDR3 bases: TGCGCCAGCAGCCGAGGGACTCCGGGAGGGGACACTGAAGCTTTCTTT. Translation gives CASSRGTPGGDTEAFF.

The chain links TRBV7-8 to TRBJ1-2, with TRBD1 matching over 8 bases. Germline lookup yields CDR1 SGHVS and CDR2 FQNEAQ. The CDR3 runs to 15 residues. Trimming took 4 bases from V and 7 from J; bases not matched to a gene: 11. The CDR3, as DNA: TGTGCCAGCAGCTCCAGCCTGACAGGGGAGGGTGGCTACACCTTC. Translation: CASSSSLTGEGGYTF.

The rearrangement uses TRBV19 and TRBJ2-1; D not certain. The CDR3 loop spans 16 amino acids. V shed 4 bases and J shed 1 base, with 14 bases lying between them. Germline lookup yields CDR1 LNHDA and CDR2 SQIVND (reference sequence). The CDR3 DNA follows: TGTGCCAGTAGTAGCCTCACTTCGATTTCCTACAATGAGCAGTTCTTC. This gives the protein CASSSLTSISYNEQFF.

The chain uses TRBV4-1 and TRBJ2-7, with TRBD2 as a possible D gene (6 bases). The CDR3 extends over 15 amino acids. The V and J ends lost 4 bases and 3 bases respectively, with 16 bases between them. Germline loops: CDR1 MGHRA, CDR2 YSYEKL. The CDR3 region is CASSRPGTGDYEQYF. The CDR3 coding sequence is TGCGCCAGCAGCCGGCCCGGGACTGGAGACTACGAGCAGTACTTC.

This rearrangement joins TRBV11-2 to TRBJ1-1; D unresolved. V lost 2 bases to trimming and J lost 0 bases, with 7 bases between them. The CDR3 is made up of 14 amino acids. In germline, CDR1 is SGHAT, CDR2 FQNNGV. The CDR3, as DNA: TGTGCCAGCAGCTTAACACAAGTGAACACTGAAGCTTTCTTT. As protein: CASSLTQVNTEAFF.

This clone was seen a handful of times. The gene calls are TRBV27 and TRBJ1-4; 12 nucleotides agree with TRBD1. After removal of 0 bases from V and 3 bases from J, the junction contained 8 bases not matched to a gene. Germline values: CDR1 MNHEY, CDR2 SMNVEV (reference sequence). This CDR3 region has 19 residues. The CDR3 coding sequence is TGTGCCAGCAGTTTATCGAAGGGGACAGGGGGCACGGCTAATGAAAAACTGTTTTTT. It encodes CASSLSKGTGGTANEKLFF.

The V call is TRBV9, the J call TRBJ1-3, with 11 positions matching TRBD1. The CDR3 totals 18 residues. The V gene end was trimmed by 4 bases and the J gene end by 0 bases; junction bases not matched to a gene: 9. CDR1 and CDR2 (germline): SGDLS, YYNGEE. In DNA form, the CDR3 reads TGTGCCAGCAGCAAAAGTCCGGGACAGGGGGTCTCTGGAAACACCATATATTTT. Protein: CASSKSPGQGVSGNTIYF. The variable domain in full, completed from reference TRBV9 and TRBJ1-3, reads DSGVTQTPKHLITATGQRVTLRCSPRSGDLSVYWYQQSLDQGLQFLIQYYNGEERAKGNILERFSAQQFPDLHSELNLSSLELGDSALYFCASSKSPGQGVSGNTIYFGEGSWLTVV.

V gene TRBV7-2 combines with J gene TRBJ1-1; D gene ambiguous. CDR1 is SGHTA, CDR2 FQGNSA, per germline. The V gene lost 2 bases and the J gene lost 1 base, with 14 bases spanning the gap. The CDR3 covers 16 residues. For the CDR3, the DNA is TGTGCCAGCAGCTTAAGCAGGCGCTACAGGAACACTGAAGCTTTCTTT. Translating it yields CASSLSRRYRNTEAFF.

The chain is built from TRBV4-3 and TRBJ1-1; D possibly corresponds to TRBD1 (6 bases). Germline V CDR1 and CDR2: LGHNA, YSLEER. V lost 2 bases to trimming and J lost 0 bases, with 10 bases between them. CDR3 length: 15 residues. The CDR3 nucleotides are TGCGCCAGCAGCCAACAGACAGGATTGAACACTGAAGCTTTCTTT. Its translation: CASSQQTGLNTEAFF.

The rearrangement joins TRBV9 to TRBJ1-5; the D gene is possibly TRBD1 (5 bases). The CDR3 has 15 residues. Trimming shortened V by 3 bases and J by 3 bases, and 13 bases separated the two germline ends. Germline values: CDR1 SGDLS, CDR2 YYNGEE. The CDR3 spells CASSADGHHNQPQHF. CDR3 DNA sequence: TGTGCCAGCAGCGCAGACGGACATCACAATCAGCCCCAGCATTTT.

This clone is a singleton in its sample. The chain is built from TRBV6-5 and TRBJ1-5; the match to TRBD1 covers 7 bases. The V and J ends lost 4 bases and 6 bases, in that order; junction bases with no gene match: 9. CDR1 is MNHEY, CDR2 SVGAGI, per germline. The CDR3 has 15 amino acids. The CDR3 loop is CASSSGRGRSQPQHF. CDR3 sequence (DNA): TGTGCCAGCAGTTCGGGTAGGGGGCGTAGTCAGCCCCAGCATTTT.

The chain joins TRBV19 to TRBJ1-4; 7 bases match TRBD1. The ends lost 4 bases at V and 4 bases at J; junction bases unmatched: 9. There are 16 residues in the CDR3. Germline V CDR1 and CDR2: LNHDA, SQIVND (reference sequence). CDR3 in DNA: TGTGCCAGTAGTACGGGATCCGGGACAGTTAATGAAAAACTGTTTTTT. Translation: CASSTGSGTVNEKLFF.

The V call is TRBV30, the J call TRBJ2-4, with 11 bases aligning to TRBD2. CDR1 is GTSNPN, CDR2 SVGIG, per germline (reference sequence). V lost 2 bases to trimming and J lost 0 bases; unmatched junction nucleotides: 12. This CDR3 contains 19 residues. As DNA, the CDR3 is TGTGCCTGGAGTTCTGCCAGGACTAGCGGGCCACTAGCCAAAAACATTCAGTACTTC. Its translation is CAWSSARTSGPLAKNIQYF.

This chain connects TRBV7-2 to TRBJ2-4; 11 nucleotides match TRBD2. Germline V gene lookup returns CDR1 SGHTA and CDR2 FQGNSA. The CDR3 extends over 13 amino acids. After removal of 4 bases from V and 11 bases from J, the junction contained 4 bases not matched to a gene. CDR3 DNA: TGTGCCAGCAGCTCAATAGCGGGGGGGCTTCAGTACTTC. Translated: CASSSIAGGLQYF.

The chain joins TRBV9 to TRBJ1-4, with 8 bases matching TRBD1. Trimming removed 4 bases from V and 1 base from J; junction bases left unmatched: 6. The germline V gene has CDR1 SGDLS and CDR2 YYNGEE. CDR3 length equals 16 residues. CDR3 sequence: CASSPGTGGTNEKLFF. CDR3 nucleotides: TGTGCCAGCAGCCCCGGGACAGGCGGAACTAATGAAAAACTGTTTTTT.

The V gene is TRBV7-2, the J gene TRBJ1-2, with 7 bases matching TRBD1. Germline V lookup: CDR1 SGHTA, CDR2 FQGNSA. V was clipped by 4 bases and J by 4 bases; unmatched bases: 6. This CDR3 has 14 residues. CDR3 sequence reads: CASSSTGHPYGYTF. The CDR3 region has the DNA TGTGCCAGCAGCTCGACAGGGCACCCCTATGGCTACACCTTC.

The chain joins TRBV15 to TRBJ2-7; possibly TRBD1 for D (5 bases). This CDR3 has 13 amino acids. Deletions cut 1 base from V and 3 bases from J, with 7 bases between. Per the germline V gene, CDR1 is LNHNV and CDR2 is YYDKDF (reference sequence). This CDR3 is CATSRGQNYEQYF. Written as DNA, the CDR3 is TGTGCCACCAGCAGAGGACAGAACTACGAGCAGTACTTC.